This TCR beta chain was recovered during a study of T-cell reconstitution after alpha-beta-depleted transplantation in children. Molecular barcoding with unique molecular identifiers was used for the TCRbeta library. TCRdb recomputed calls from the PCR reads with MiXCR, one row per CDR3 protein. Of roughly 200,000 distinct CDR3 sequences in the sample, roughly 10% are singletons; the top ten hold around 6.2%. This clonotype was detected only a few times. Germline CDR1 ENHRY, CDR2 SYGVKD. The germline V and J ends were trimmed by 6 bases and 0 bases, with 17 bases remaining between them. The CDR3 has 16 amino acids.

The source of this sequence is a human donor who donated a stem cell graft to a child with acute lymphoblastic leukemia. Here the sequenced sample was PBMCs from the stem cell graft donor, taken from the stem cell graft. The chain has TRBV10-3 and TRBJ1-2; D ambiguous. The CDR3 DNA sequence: TGTGCCATCAGACTAAAATTAGGGTCAGCTAACTATGGCTACACCTTC. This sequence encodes CAIRLKLGSANYGYTF.